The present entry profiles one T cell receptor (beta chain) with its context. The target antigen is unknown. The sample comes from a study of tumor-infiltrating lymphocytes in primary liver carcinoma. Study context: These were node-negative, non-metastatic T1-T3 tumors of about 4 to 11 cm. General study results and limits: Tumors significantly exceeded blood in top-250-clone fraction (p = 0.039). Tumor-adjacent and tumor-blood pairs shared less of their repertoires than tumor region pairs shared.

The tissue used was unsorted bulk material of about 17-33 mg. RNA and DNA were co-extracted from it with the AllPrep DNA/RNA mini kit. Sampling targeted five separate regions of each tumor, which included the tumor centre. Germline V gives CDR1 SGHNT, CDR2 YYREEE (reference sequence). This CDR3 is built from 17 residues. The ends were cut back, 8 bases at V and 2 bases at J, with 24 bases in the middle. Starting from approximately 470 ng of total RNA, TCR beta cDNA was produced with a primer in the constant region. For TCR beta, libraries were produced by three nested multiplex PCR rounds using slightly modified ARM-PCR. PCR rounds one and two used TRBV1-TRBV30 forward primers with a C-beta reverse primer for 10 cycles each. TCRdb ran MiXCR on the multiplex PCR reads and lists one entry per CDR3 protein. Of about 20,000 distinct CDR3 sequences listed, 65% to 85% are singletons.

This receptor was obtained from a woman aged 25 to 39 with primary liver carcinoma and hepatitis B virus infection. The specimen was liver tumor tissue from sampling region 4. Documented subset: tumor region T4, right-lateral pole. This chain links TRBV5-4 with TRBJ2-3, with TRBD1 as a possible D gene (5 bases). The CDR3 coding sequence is TGTGCCAGAAGCGTAGACGGACATCCTCCATCCACAGATACGCAGTATTTT. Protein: CARSVDGHPPSTDTQYF.